What follows are 9 T cell receptor beta chains derived from one specimen sequenced in a study of T cells after yellow fever vaccination. TCRdb used MiXCR to reprocess the 5' RACE reads, holding one entry per CDR3 protein. The top ten hold 17% of the sample, which has approximately 580,000 distinct CDR3 sequences, roughly a sixth seen once. The sequencing used PBMCs, collected 5 to 6 days after the first yellow fever vaccination. These receptors came from a man younger than 30 who received the YFV17D yellow fever vaccine.

The CDR3 sequence is CASSLVPDSGNTIYF. The CDR3, as DNA: TGTGCCAGCAGCTTAGTCCCCGACTCTGGAAACACCATATATTTT. The V and J genes are TRBV7-9 and TRBJ1-3, with no clear D. The length of the CDR3 is 15 residues. Trimming took 1 base from V and 0 from J, leaving 7 bases between them. Germline CDR1 is SEHNR and CDR2 is FQNEAQ (reference sequence).

The CDR3 region has the DNA TGTGCCAGCAGCTTAGAGGGCAGGGCTGTTGATGAGCAGTTCTTC. Its translation: CASSLEGRAVDEQFF. The chain has TRBV7-2 and TRBJ2-1; TRBD1 might be the D (5 bases). V was cut by 1 base and J by 8 bases, with 15 bases left in between. The length of the CDR3 is 15 residues. CDR1 is SGHTA, CDR2 FQGNSA, per germline.

The rearrangement links TRBV6-4 to TRBJ2-3, with unresolved D. V dropped 10 bases and J dropped 1 base, with 9 bases sitting between them. This CDR3 is built from 12 residues. Germline V gene data show CDR1 as MRHNA and CDR2 as SNTAGT. The CDR3 protein is CATRTGTDTQYF. CDR3 bases: TGTGCCACCCGTACAGGCACAGATACGCAGTATTTT.

This rearrangement joins TRBV3-1 to TRBJ1-2; no clear D. CDR1 LGHDT and CDR2 YNNKEL come from the germline V gene (reference sequence). This CDR3 is 9 amino acids long. V dropped 9 bases and J dropped 8 bases, with 7 bases sitting between them. Here the CDR3 reads CARPPGYTF. In DNA, the CDR3 is TGTGCCAGGCCTCCGGGCTACACCTTC.

This clonotype was seen a few times. This chain uses TRBV12-3 or TRBV12-4 with TRBJ2-7; a weak D match, TRBD2 (5 bases). V was shortened by 6 bases and J by 6 bases, with 21 bases between the two germline ends. The CDR3 totals 15 residues. In DNA form, the CDR3 reads TGTGCCAGCAGCCTCGGGTCCGGACGACTACTCGAGCAGTACTTC. Translation: CASSLGSGRLLEQYF.

This clonotype was seen a few times. This chain joins TRBV5-4 and TRBJ1-2; D call uncertain. From germline, CDR1 is SGHNT and CDR2 YYREEE (reference sequence). This CDR3 region has 14 residues. V dropped 3 bases and J dropped 5 bases, with 14 bases sitting between them. The CDR3 here is CASSSKATPYGYTF. In DNA, the CDR3 is TGTGCCAGCAGCTCCAAGGCCACCCCGTATGGCTACACCTTC.

The chain couples TRBV20-1 to TRBJ1-5, with a weak D call TRBD1 (5 bases). The CDR3 runs 12 residues. The germline V gene encodes CDR1 DFQATT and CDR2 SNEGSKA (reference sequence). The germline V and J ends were trimmed by 5 bases and 7 bases, with 12 bases remaining between them. The CDR3 DNA follows: TGCAGTGCTCAGACAGTCCAGCAGCCCCAGCATTTT. It encodes CSAQTVQQPQHF.

This clonotype has a handful of counts. V is TRBV5-6 and J is TRBJ2-2; the D gene is possibly TRBD1 (5 bases). The CDR3 loop spans 16 amino acids. The germline V and J ends were trimmed by 7 bases and 7 bases, with 23 bases remaining between them. The germline V gene encodes CDR1 SGHDT and CDR2 YYEEEE. CDR3 sequence: CASLSGLVSFGGELFF. The CDR3 DNA reads TGTGCCAGCCTCTCAGGGTTAGTGTCGTTCGGCGGGGAGCTGTTTTTT.

CDR3 protein: CSARSSNQPQHF. CDR3 DNA: TGCAGTGCAAGGAGTAGCAATCAGCCCCAGCATTTT. The chain has TRBV20-1 and TRBJ1-5; unclear D gene. Germline V gene sequence: CDR1 DFQATT, CDR2 SNEGSKA (reference sequence). This CDR3 has 12 residues. The V gene lost 6 bases and the J gene lost 0 bases, with 6 bases spanning the gap.